This is a list of T cell receptor beta chains from one sample in a study of T cells after yellow fever vaccination. TCRdb independently ran MiXCR on the 5' RACE reads; one entry per CDR3 protein. The sample has 200,000 to 250,000 distinct CDR3 sequences, roughly 7.2% seen once; the top ten hold approximately 0.84%. The specimen comprised CD4+ T cells sorted from PBMCs, sampled 15 days after the yellow fever booster vaccination. All receptors come from a man aged 30 to 39 who received the YFV17D yellow fever vaccine. Both conserved end residues are trimmed from each CDR3.

cdr3_aa	v_call	j_call
ASSEAWNRPYEQY	TRBV6-1	TRBJ2-7
ASTFSTPGGTEAF	TRBV12-3/TRBV12-4	TRBJ1-1
ASSFGDGRAYNEQF	TRBV12-3/TRBV12-4	TRBJ2-1
ASSVRGVEDTQY	TRBV5-5	TRBJ2-3
ASSVLQGSNEKLF	TRBV5-1	TRBJ1-4
SARDPEAKQF	TRBV20-1	TRBJ2-1
ASQSTSGVTDTQY	TRBV12-3/TRBV12-4	TRBJ2-3
ASSRDGSNYGYT	TRBV18	TRBJ1-2
AISERGNQETQY	TRBV10-3	TRBJ2-5
SASGSSYEKLF	TRBV20-1	TRBJ1-4
ASSSTSGGNTGELF	TRBV7-3	TRBJ2-2
ASSRNVGISYEQY	TRBV6-2/TRBV6-3	TRBJ2-7
ASSFGIGAASYNEQF	TRBV7-2	TRBJ2-1
TSARGWKNTEAF	TRBV20-1	TRBJ1-1
ASSAGLAGSLYEQY	TRBV19	TRBJ2-7
ASSFLAGGPQGNEQF	TRBV12-3/TRBV12-4	TRBJ2-1
ASSVPRRASDHNEQF	TRBV9	TRBJ2-1
ASSEWGAQTQY	TRBV25-1	TRBJ2-5